This T cell receptor (beta chain) was found in a study of blood T cell repertoires in COVID-19. Overall study context: Donors in the United States, Italy and Spain gave samples during acute or convalescent COVID-19. T cells, B-cell-depleted T cells, or PBMCs supplied cDNA or gDNA.

The CDR3 is made up of 13 amino acids. Germline CDR1 reads MGHDK; CDR2 reads SYGVNS. With 2 bases removed from V and 9 bases from J, the gap between germline ends came to 11 bases. In the original processing: Reference gene primer amplification in the assay estimated nucleated cell counts. This table comes from immunoSEQ multiplex PCR, and its TCRdb copy is limited to in-frame clones, with some not included. V and J calls and clone size are given by that table; D and trimming were obtained from the DNA. The table lists nearly 95,000 clones, 90% of them singletons. V is TRBV25-1 and J is TRBJ2-1; no firm D call. The sequenced sample was peripheral blood. The source is a human donor with active COVID-19. The donor label of this sample is uncertain. The CDR3 DNA follows: TGTGCCAGCAGTGAAGTTTCCCTCGGTGAGCAGTTCTTC. This gives the protein CASSEVSLGEQFF.